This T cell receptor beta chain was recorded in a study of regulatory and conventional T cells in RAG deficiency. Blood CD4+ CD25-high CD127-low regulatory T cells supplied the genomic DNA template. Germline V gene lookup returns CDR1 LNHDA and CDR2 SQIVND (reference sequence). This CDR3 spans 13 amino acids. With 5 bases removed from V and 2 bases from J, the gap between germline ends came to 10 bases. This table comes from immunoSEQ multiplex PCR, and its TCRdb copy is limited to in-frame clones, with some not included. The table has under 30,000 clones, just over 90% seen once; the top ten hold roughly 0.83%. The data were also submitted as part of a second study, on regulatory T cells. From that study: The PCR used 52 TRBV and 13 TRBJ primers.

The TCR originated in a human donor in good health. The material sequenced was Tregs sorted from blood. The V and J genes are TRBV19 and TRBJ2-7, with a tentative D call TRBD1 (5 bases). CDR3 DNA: TGTGCCAGTAGTCACAGGTCGACCTACGAGCAGTACTTC. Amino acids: CASSHRSTYEQYF.